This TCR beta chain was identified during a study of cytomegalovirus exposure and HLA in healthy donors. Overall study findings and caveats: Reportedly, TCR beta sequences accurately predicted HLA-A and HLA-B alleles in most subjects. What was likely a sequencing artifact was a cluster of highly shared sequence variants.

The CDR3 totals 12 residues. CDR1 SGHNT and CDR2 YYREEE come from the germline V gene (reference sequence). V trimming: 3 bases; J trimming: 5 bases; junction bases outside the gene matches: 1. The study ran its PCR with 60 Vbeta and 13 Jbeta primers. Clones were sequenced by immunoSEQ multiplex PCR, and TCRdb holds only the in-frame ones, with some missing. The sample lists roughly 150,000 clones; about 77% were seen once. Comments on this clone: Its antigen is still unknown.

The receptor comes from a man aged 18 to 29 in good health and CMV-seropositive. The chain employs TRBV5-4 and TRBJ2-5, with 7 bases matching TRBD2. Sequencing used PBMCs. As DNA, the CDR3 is TGTGCCAGCAGCTCCGGGAGGGAGACCCAGTACTTC. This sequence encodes CASSSGRETQYF.